The rows below give T cell receptor beta chains drawn from one sample of a study of T cells in tuberculosis. Sequenced by immunoSEQ multiplex PCR; TCRdb stores in-frame clones only, minus some. The table lists around 35,000 clones, about 93% of them singletons. The sequenced sample consisted of PBMCs. These receptors all come from a donor aged 10-29 years with latent tuberculosis or without tuberculosis infection. Each CDR3 is given with its conserved first and last residue. A D gene is named only where the DNA matches it firmly. Part of the rows lack a size; the others show once, few, many or a class for expanded clones.

-,-,TRBJ1-2,TRBV7-9,CASSEGGYTF,TGTGCCAGCAGCGAGGGCGGCTACACCTTC
once,TRBD1,TRBJ1-2,TRBV28,CASSQRQGDGYTF,TGTGCCAGCAGCCAAAGACAGGGGGATGGCTACACCTTC
-,-,TRBJ1-5,TRBV28,CASSTTGRVQPQHF,TGTGCCAGCAGTACGACAGGCAGGGTTCAGCCCCAGCATTTT
-,TRBD2,TRBJ2-7,TRBV25-1,CASSLEGGLAREQYF,TGTGCCAGCAGTTTGGAGGGGGGACTAGCAAGAGAGCAGTACTTC
-,TRBD2,TRBJ2-1,TRBV6-4,CASSDLAGDEQFF,TGTGCCAGCAGTGACCTAGCGGGGGATGAGCAGTTCTTC
-,-,TRBJ1-1,TRBV4-1,CASSLPDSLTEAFF,TGCGCCAGCAGCCTCCCGGACAGTCTAACTGAAGCTTTCTTT
once,-,TRBJ1-2,TRBV5-6,CASSSGRGYTF,TGTGCCAGCAGCTCAGGCCGCGGCTACACCTTC
-,-,TRBJ1-2,TRBV27,CASSQEGYGYTF,TGTGCCAGCAGTCAAGAGGGTTATGGCTACACCTTC
once,-,TRBJ2-7,TRBV10-2,CASRVEGGAFFEQYF,TGCGCCAGCAGGGTGGAGGGGGGGGCCTTCTTCGAGCAGTACTTC
-,-,TRBJ2-3,TRBV9,CASSPRDTQYF,TGTGCCAGCAGCCCTAGGGATACGCAGTATTTT
-,-,TRBJ2-1,TRBV5-6,CASSSGQTEPFF,TGTGCCAGCAGCTCAGGACAGACCGAACCGTTCTTC
-,-,TRBJ1-3,TRBV19,CASSKLGQGITIYF,TGTGCCAGTAGTAAACTGGGCCAGGGGATCACCATATATTTT
once,TRBD1,TRBJ2-7,TRBV19,CASSMPGQGYEQYF,TGTGCCAGTAGTATGCCAGGACAGGGATACGAGCAGTACTTC
-,TRBD2,TRBJ2-3,TRBV4-3,CTSSQSGGVTDTQYF,TGCACCAGCAGCCAAAGCGGGGGGGTGACAGATACGCAGTATTTT
-,-,TRBJ2-7,TRBV2,CASMAVISYEQYF,TGTGCCAGCATGGCAGTGATATCCTACGAGCAGTACTTC
-,-,TRBJ2-1,TRBV19,CASSIDRQYEQFF,TGTGCCAGTAGTATAGACAGGCAGTATGAGCAGTTCTTC
-,-,TRBJ2-7,TRBV2,CASRRSGITYEQYF,TGTGCCAGCAGGAGGTCCGGGATTACCTACGAGCAGTACTTC
-,-,TRBJ1-2,TRBV6-5,CASSYSASFGYGYTF,TGTGCCAGCAGTTACTCAGCGAGTTTTGGGTATGGCTACACCTTC
-,-,TRBJ2-3,TRBV2,CASSEEALLSTDTQYF,TGTGCCAGCAGTGAGGAGGCCTTACTTAGCACAGATACGCAGTATTTT
-,-,TRBJ1-1,TRBV5-1,CASSVTANTEAFF,TGCGCCAGCAGCGTGACAGCGAACACTGAAGCTTTCTTT
-,-,TRBJ1-4,TRBV19,CASSLTGGEKLFF,TGTGCCAGTAGTTTAACCGGGGGGGAAAAACTGTTTTTT
-,-,TRBJ2-7,TRBV19,CASSIDGLGAYEQYF,TGTGCCAGTAGTATAGATGGCCTGGGAGCCTACGAGCAGTACTTC
-,-,TRBJ1-6,TRBV30,CAWSVRRGKNSPLHF,TGTGCCTGGAGTGTTAGGAGGGGTAAGAATTCACCCCTCCACTTT
-,TRBD2,TRBJ2-5,TRBV5-4,CASRSSGGSLWETQYF,TGTGCCAGCCGTTCCAGCGGGGGGAGTCTGTGGGAGACCCAGTACTTC
-,-,TRBJ2-1,TRBV6-5,CASSWEREQFF,TGTGCCAGCAGTTGGGAGAGGGAGCAGTTCTTC
once,-,TRBJ2-7,TRBV19,CASSKDTYEQYF,TGTGCCAGTAGTAAAGACACCTACGAGCAGTACTTC
-,-,TRBJ1-3,TRBV18,CASSTDGGPIYF,TGTGCCAGCTCTACGGATGGTGGGCCCATATATTTT
-,TRBD2,TRBJ2-3,TRBV19,CASSMFSGGGKSDTQYF,TGTGCCAGTAGTATGTTCTCTGGCGGGGGGAAGTCAGATACGCAGTATTTT
-,TRBD2,TRBJ2-1,TRBV4-2,CASSRGSSGWGNEQFF,TGTGCCAGCAGCCGGGGAAGTAGCGGGTGGGGCAATGAGCAGTTCTTC
-,TRBD1,TRBJ2-1,TRBV27,CASSITWDRGNEQFF,TGTGCCAGCAGTATCACTTGGGACAGGGGAAATGAGCAGTTCTTC
-,TRBD2,TRBJ2-3,TRBV7-2,CASSLGRRGAGTDTQYF,TGTGCCAGCAGCTTAGGCCGGCGGGGGGCCGGCACAGATACGCAGTATTTT
few,TRBD1,TRBJ1-2,TRBV11-2,CASRRPGQGAFGYTF,TGTGCCAGCAGGCGACCGGGACAGGGGGCTTTTGGCTACACCTTC
-,TRBD2,TRBJ2-1,TRBV5-4,CASSLAGGQYNEQFF,TGTGCCAGCAGCTTGGCGGGGGGGCAATACAATGAGCAGTTCTTC
-,TRBD1,TRBJ1-5,TRBV5-5,CASSRDRSGQPQHF,TGTGCCAGCAGTCGGGACAGGTCGGGCCAGCCCCAGCATTTT
-,TRBD1,TRBJ1-5,TRBV30,CAVSGQGGNQPQHF,TGTGCCGTTTCGGGACAGGGGGGGAATCAGCCCCAGCATTTT
-,TRBD2,TRBJ2-3,TRBV19,CASSNPLSGGAIGTQYF,TGTGCCAGTAGTAACCCCCTCAGCGGGGGGGCGATCGGTACGCAGTATTTT
-,-,TRBJ1-2,TRBV6-1,CASSITKDYGYTF,TGTGCCAGCAGTATTACAAAAGACTATGGCTACACCTTC
-,TRBD2,TRBJ2-3,TRBV6-1,CASSEMAGLADTQYF,TGTGCCAGCAGTGAAATGGCGGGACTAGCGGATACGCAGTATTTT
-,-,TRBJ1-2,TRBV7-2,CASSPARTNPHYYTF,TGTGCCAGCAGCCCGGCTAGAACCAACCCCCATTACTACACCTTC
-,-,TRBJ2-1,TRBV2,CASRETSGESSYNEQFF,TGTGCCAGCAGGGAGACGTCAGGGGAAAGCTCCTACAATGAGCAGTTCTTC
-,-,TRBJ2-7,TRBV9,CASSPHGEDEQYF,TGTGCCAGCAGCCCACATGGGGAGGACGAGCAGTACTTC
-,-,TRBJ1-5,TRBV25-1,CASSPRGVDNQPQHF,TGTGCCAGCAGTCCCAGGGGAGTCGACAATCAGCCCCAGCATTTT
-,TRBD1,TRBJ2-7,TRBV27,CASSLLDRTYEQYF,TGTGCCAGCAGTTTATTGGACAGGACCTACGAGCAGTACTTC
-,-,TRBJ1-2,TRBV7-2,CASSLTANYGYTF,TGTGCCAGCAGCTTGACAGCTAACTATGGCTACACCTTC
once,-,TRBJ1-2,TRBV10-3,CAISGGRGGYTF,TGTGCCATCAGTGGGGGTCGGGGTGGCTACACCTTC
-,TRBD1,TRBJ2-2,TRBV10-3,CAISRQGGHGELFF,TGTGCCATCAGCCGACAGGGGGGTCACGGGGAGCTGTTTTTT
-,-,TRBJ1-3,TRBV7-9,CASSLVLGSVAGNTIYF,TGTGCCAGCAGCTTAGTCCTGGGGAGTGTAGCTGGAAACACCATATATTTT
-,TRBD1,TRBJ1-3,TRBV6-4,CASSDSDRPGNTIYF,TGTGCCAGCAGTGACTCGGACAGGCCTGGAAACACCATATATTTT
-,TRBD1,TRBJ1-2,TRBV9,CASSGGTGGFENGYTF,TGTGCCAGCAGCGGTGGGACAGGGGGCTTCGAGAATGGCTACACCTTC
-,TRBD1,TRBJ2-3,TRBV10-3,CAISAGTGGYTDTQYF,TGTGCCATCAGCGCGGGGACAGGGGGATACACAGATACGCAGTATTTT
-,TRBD2,TRBJ2-3,TRBV6-1,CASSDLIAGEIDTDTQYF,TGTGCCAGCAGTGACTTAATAGCGGGGGAGATAGACACAGATACGCAGTATTTT
-,-,TRBJ2-7,TRBV7-8,CASSLTGGSYEQYF,TGTGCCAGCAGCTTAACCGGGGGCTCCTACGAGCAGTACTTC
-,-,TRBJ2-1,TRBV14,CASTPFEPGNEQFF,TGTGCCAGCACGCCTTTTGAGCCGGGTAATGAGCAGTTCTTC
-,-,TRBJ2-7,TRBV6-5,CASSRTGDSYEQYF,TGTGCCAGCAGTCGAACAGGAGACTCCTACGAGCAGTACTTC